This T cell receptor (beta chain) is drawn from a study of neurological immune-mediated disorders. This clonotype was observed a handful of times. TCRdb independently ran MiXCR on the 5' RACE reads; one entry per CDR3 protein. The sample lists roughly 75,000 distinct CDR3 sequences, 2.5% to 3% occurring once. The CDR3 loop spans 14 amino acids. V dropped 2 bases and J dropped 1 base, with 8 bases sitting between them. Germline assignment: CDR1 KGHDR and CDR2 SFDVKD. The sequence derives from a woman in her twenties or thirties with multiple sclerosis. The V and J genes are TRBV24-1 and TRBJ2-7; D might be TRBD1 (6 bases). The sequenced sample was PBMCs. The chain's CDR3 is CATSDSDRSYEQYF. In DNA, the CDR3 is TGTGCCACCAGTGATTCTGACAGGTCCTACGAGCAGTACTTC.